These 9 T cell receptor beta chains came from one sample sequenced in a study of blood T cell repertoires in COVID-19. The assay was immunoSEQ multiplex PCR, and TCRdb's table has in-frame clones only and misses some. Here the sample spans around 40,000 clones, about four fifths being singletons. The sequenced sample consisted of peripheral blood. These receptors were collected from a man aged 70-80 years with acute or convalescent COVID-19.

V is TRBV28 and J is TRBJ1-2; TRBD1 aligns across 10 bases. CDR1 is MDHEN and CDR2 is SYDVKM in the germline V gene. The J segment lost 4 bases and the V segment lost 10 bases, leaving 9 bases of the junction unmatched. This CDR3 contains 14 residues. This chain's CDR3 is CAIQGTGEVYGYTF. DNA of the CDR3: TGTGCCATCCAGGGGACAGGGGAGGTCTATGGCTACACCTTC.

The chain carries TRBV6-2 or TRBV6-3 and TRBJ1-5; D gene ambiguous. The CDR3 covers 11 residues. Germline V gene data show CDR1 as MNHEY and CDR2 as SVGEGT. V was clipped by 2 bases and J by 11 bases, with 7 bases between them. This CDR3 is CASSYGGSQHF. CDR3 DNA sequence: TGTGCCAGCAGTTACGGCGGTTCCCAGCATTTT.

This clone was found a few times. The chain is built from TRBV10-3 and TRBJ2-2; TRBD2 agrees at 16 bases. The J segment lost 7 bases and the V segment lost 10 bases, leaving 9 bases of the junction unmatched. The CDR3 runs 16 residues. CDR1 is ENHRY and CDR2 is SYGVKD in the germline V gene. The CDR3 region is CATKGTSGRAGGELFF. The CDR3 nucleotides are TGTGCCACCAAGGGGACTAGCGGGAGGGCCGGCGGGGAGCTGTTTTTT.

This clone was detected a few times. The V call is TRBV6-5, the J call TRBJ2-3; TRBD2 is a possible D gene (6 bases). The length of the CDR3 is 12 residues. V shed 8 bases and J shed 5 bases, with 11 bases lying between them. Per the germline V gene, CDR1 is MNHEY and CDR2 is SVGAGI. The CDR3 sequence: CASLADGDTQYF. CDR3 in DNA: TGTGCCAGCTTAGCGGACGGAGATACGCAGTATTTT.

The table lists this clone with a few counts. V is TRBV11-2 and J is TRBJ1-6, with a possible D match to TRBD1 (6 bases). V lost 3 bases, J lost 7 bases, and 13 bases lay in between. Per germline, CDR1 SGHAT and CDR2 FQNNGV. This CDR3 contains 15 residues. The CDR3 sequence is CASSFTGRGNSPLHF. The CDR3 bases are TGTGCCAGCAGCTTCACAGGGAGGGGAAATTCACCCCTCCACTTT. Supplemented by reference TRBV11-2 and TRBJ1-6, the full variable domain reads EAGVAQSPRYKIIEKRQSVAFWCNPISGHATLYWYQQILGQGPKLLIQFQNNGVVDDSQLPKDRFSAERLKGVDSTLKIQPAKLEDSAVYLCASSFTGRGNSPLHFGNGTRLTVT.

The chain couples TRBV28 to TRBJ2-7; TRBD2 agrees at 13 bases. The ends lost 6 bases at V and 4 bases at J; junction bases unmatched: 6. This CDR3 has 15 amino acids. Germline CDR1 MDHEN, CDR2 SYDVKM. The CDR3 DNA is TGTGCCAGCAGCCCCCGACTAGCGGGAGGTTACGAGCAGTACTTC. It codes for CASSPRLAGGYEQYF.

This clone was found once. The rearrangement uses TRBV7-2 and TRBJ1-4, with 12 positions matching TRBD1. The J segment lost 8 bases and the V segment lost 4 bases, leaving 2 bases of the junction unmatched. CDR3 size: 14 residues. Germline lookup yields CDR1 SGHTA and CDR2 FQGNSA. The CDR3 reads CASSSGQGAEKLFF. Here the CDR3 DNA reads TGTGCCAGCAGCTCGGGACAGGGGGCGGAAAAACTGTTTTTT.

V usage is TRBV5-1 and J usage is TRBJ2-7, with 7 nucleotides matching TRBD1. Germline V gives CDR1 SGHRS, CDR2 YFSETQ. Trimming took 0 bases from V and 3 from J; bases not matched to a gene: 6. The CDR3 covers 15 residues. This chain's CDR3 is CASSLGDREGYEQYF. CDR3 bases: TGCGCCAGCAGCTTGGGCGACAGGGAAGGCTACGAGCAGTACTTC.

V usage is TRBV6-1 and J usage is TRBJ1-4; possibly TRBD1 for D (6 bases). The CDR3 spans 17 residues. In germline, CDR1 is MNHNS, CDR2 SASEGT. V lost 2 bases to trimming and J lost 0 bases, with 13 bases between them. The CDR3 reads CASSESVRGPTNEKLFF. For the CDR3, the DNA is TGTGCCAGCAGTGAATCAGTCAGGGGCCCAACTAATGAAAAACTGTTTTTT.